The rows below give T cell receptor beta chains drawn from one sample of a study of technical replicates of blood from a handful of donors. Profiled with immunoSEQ multiplex PCR; TCRdb holds only in-frame clones, not every one. The sample carries approximately 81,000 clones, 75% to 85% recorded once. Source material: PBMCs. The receptors come from a human donor in good health. Some clones in this sample may be carry-over from other donors' samples. CDR3s include the opening cysteine and the closing phenylalanine or tryptophan. D genes are given only for firm matches. Not all rows give a size; the values are once, few, many and, for expanded clones, a class.

v_call	d_call	clone_size	j_call	cdr3_nt	cdr3_aa
TRBV7-3	TRBD1	once	TRBJ2-1	TGTGCCAGCAGCCTCGGACAGGGGGATAAGTTCTTC	CASSLGQGDKFF
TRBV27	NA	NA	TRBJ1-6	TGTGCCAGCACGTCGGTATACAGGGACAATTCACCCCTCCACTTT	CASTSVYRDNSPLHF
TRBV15	NA	NA	TRBJ1-5	TGTGCCACCAGCAGCCTAGCAATCAATCAGCCCCAGCATTTT	CATSSLAINQPQHF
TRBV30	NA	NA	TRBJ1-5	TGTGCCTGGAGTGTGGGGCTTTATAGCAATCAGCCCCAGCATTTT	CAWSVGLYSNQPQHF
TRBV7-9	NA	many	TRBJ1-1	TGTGCCAGCAAGGACACAGTGAACACTGAAGCTTTCTTT	CASKDTVNTEAFF
TRBV11-2	NA	NA	TRBJ2-7	TGTGCCAGCAGCTTGGCTGTGGGCAACTACGAGCAGTACTTC	CASSLAVGNYEQYF
TRBV7-6	NA	NA	TRBJ1-3	TGTGCCAGCAGCTTAGTATTGAAAGGACAATCTGGAAACACCATATATTTT	CASSLVLKGQSGNTIYF
TRBV4-3	NA	NA	TRBJ2-7	TGCGCCAGCAGCCAAGAGGAGGGCAGCTACGAGCAGTACTTC	CASSQEEGSYEQYF
TRBV27	NA	NA	TRBJ1-1	TGTGCCAGCATCCGGTCCGGTGTGAACACTGAAGCTTTCTTT	CASIRSGVNTEAFF
TRBV7-9	NA	few	TRBJ1-6	TGTGCCAGCAGCACCAGACATGAACCCAATTCACCCCTCCACTTT	CASSTRHEPNSPLHF
TRBV2	NA	NA	TRBJ2-7	TGTGCCAGCAGTGTTGGGGGTCGGGAGTACGAGCAGTACTTC	CASSVGGREYEQYF
TRBV15	TRBD2	NA	TRBJ2-7	TGTGCCACCAGCAGCGATGGGGGGGACGAGCAGTACTTC	CATSSDGGDEQYF
TRBV5-4	TRBD1	NA	TRBJ1-6	TGTGCCAGCAGCAAATCCGGGACAGGGGGTTCACCCCTCCACTTT	CASSKSGTGGSPLHF
TRBV19	NA	NA	TRBJ2-1	TGTGCCAGTAGTATGCAAGGGGGGGCGTTTGATGAGCAGTTCTTC	CASSMQGGAFDEQFF
TRBV5-4	NA	NA	TRBJ2-3	TGTGCCAGCAAAGGGGGGGGTGTGCAGTATTTT	CASKGGGVQYF
TRBV2	TRBD2	NA	TRBJ2-2	TGTGCCAGCAGTGAAGGGACTAGCGTTTTCGGCACCGGGGAGCTGTTTTTT	CASSEGTSVFGTGELFF
TRBV5-6	TRBD2	NA	TRBJ2-1	TGTGCCAGCATCAAAAAGGGGAGCGGGAGGAGGTTCTTC	CASIKKGSGRRFF
TRBV5-4	TRBD1	NA	TRBJ2-7	TGTGCCAGCAGCCCGGCCGGGACAGGGTCGGGCGAGCAGTACTTC	CASSPAGTGSGEQYF
TRBV5-4	NA	NA	TRBJ1-5	TGTGCCAGCAGCTTAGGGGGAAGCAATCAGCCCCAGCATTTT	CASSLGGSNQPQHF
TRBV5-4	NA	NA	TRBJ2-3	TGTGCCAGCAGCTTGGGGAAGGGGGGGCCCACAGATACGCAGTATTTT	CASSLGKGGPTDTQYF
TRBV4-3	NA	NA	TRBJ2-1	TGCGCCAGCAGCCAAGGGAGGGAGCCGTACAATGAGCAGTTCTTC	CASSQGREPYNEQFF
TRBV4-2	NA	NA	TRBJ1-2	TGTGCCAGCAGCCAAGGGCTTCAGGCCTCCCTGGAGGGCTATGGCTACACCTTC	CASSQGLQASLEGYGYTF